The present TCR beta chain was sequenced within a study of cytomegalovirus exposure and HLA in healthy donors (dated by TCRdb to the late 2010s). Broadly, across the study: According to an earlier analysis of around 600 of the donors, about 179 million T cells yielded over 100 million unique TCR beta sequences and about 300 Gb of sequence data. Typing coverage differed by locus: A, B, C, DRB1 and DQB1 were typed in roughly 620-640 donors, DQA1 in 522, DPA1 in 600 to 610, and DPB1 in 400 to 490. A later analysis re-analyzed previously published TCR beta repertoires from several hundred donors and added high-resolution HLA genotyping to study TCR occurrence patterns. Of the roughly 400 genotyped donors, approximately 81% were placed in the genetic ancestry cluster associated with self-reported Caucasian donors. HLA typing included class I and class II loci at four-digit resolution. The study profiled the T cell repertoires of 666 subjects by immunosequencing and related them to cytomegalovirus serostatus. Among about 390 genotyped donors of the cohort, an average of approximately 230,000 unique TCR beta nucleotide sequences were sequenced per donor, 15% to 20% of them non-productive. Because of strong linkage in the cohort, a handful of DR-DQ haplotypes were treated as single units for association and clustering. All discovery cohort repertoires had been generated on a single sequencing platform. Rather than drawing on any new phenotypic data, the later analysis identified candidate immune exposures from TCR beta sequences and the way those sequences occurred across donors. The study aimed to test whether signatures of past pathogen exposure could be identified by cataloging public T cell receptors. In a later genetic analysis, genome-wide SNP genotypes for about three fifths of the roughly 670 donors were used, and that subset was treated as a discovery cohort. Donor age, sex, ethnicity and CMV serostatus were compiled together with the repertoire data. A separate validation cohort of 90 to 150 different subjects was used in addition to the 666-subject first cohort. High-throughput TCR immunosequencing, statistical association of individual TCRs with disease status, and machine learning were combined to predict cytomegalovirus infection status. An early release that covered around 590 HLA-typed donors contained approximately 320 gigabases of sequencing data and tens of millions of unique TCR sequences. In an earlier analysis of 500 to 650 of the donors, high-throughput TCR beta sequencing was used to judge whether each TCR beta V gene segment behaved as functional or pseudogenic. Broader findings and caveats from the paper: When HLA alleles, especially DR and DQ, strongly co-occurred, attributing TCR associations to individual alleles was difficult. A few of the identified cytomegalovirus-associated TCR beta chains were confirmed in vitro to be specific for cytomegalovirus antigens. The authors suggested that the approach could potentially be generalized to other disease states and immunological phenotypes. Roughly uniform sequencing depth across donors was assumed in presence/absence analyses, although this assumption may not hold. Cytomegalovirus status was reported to be diagnosed by the classifier with high specificity and sensitivity in both the original and validation cohorts. A cluster of highly shared sequence variants was judged likely to represent a technical artifact of the sequencing pipeline. According to a later analysis, TCR association rates differed among HLA loci, with DRB1 alleles showing the most associated TCRs and HLA-C alleles showing the fewest. CMV serostatus was the only immune exposure information available for the cohort. According to a later analysis, parvovirus B19, influenza, CMV and Epstein-Barr virus appeared linked to several top co-occurrence clusters. At a false discovery rate of 0.05, a later analysis linked 16,951 TCR beta sequences to specific HLA alleles. A later genetic analysis associated a missense DCLRE1C variant with V-gene and J-gene trimming of TCR beta chains, and an independent cohort replicated the association. In an earlier analysis of approximately 590 of the donors, most TCR beta V segments appeared in productive rearrangements about 87% or about 30% of the time, broadly matching IMGT annotations. A further reported finding was that TCR beta sequences accurately predicted the HLA-A and HLA-B alleles for most subjects in the first cohort. In a later analysis, HLA-associated TCR beta chains were found to be more clonally expanded and to have lower generation probabilities than equally common non-associated chains. Correlated functional status among segregating V segments might reflect linkage disequilibrium, but an unknown experimental factor could not be ruled out. While some public TCRs were present in many individuals, most TCR sequences turned up only very rarely across donors. HLA typing was unavailable for some donors at each locus, so association tests used only the typed subset. A total of around 150 TCR beta chains were listed by the study as associated with cytomegalovirus. Only TCR beta chains were sequenced in this cohort, and the absence of alpha or paired-chain data limited detectable features. A later genetic analysis reported fewer N-insertions in productive TCRs among donors in an Asian-associated ancestry cluster than the roughly 620-donor mean. The 87-base-pair reads could not distinguish some IMGT-functional V segments, including TRBV6-2 and TRBV6-3, so those segments were excluded. According to a later analysis, most CMV-associated TCR beta chains appeared to be HLA-restricted, and the HLA associations seemed to be driven largely by CMV exposure. Some 15 rarely observed V segments, including chromosome 9 orphons, were excluded from the earlier analysis of approximately 500 of the donors because counts were too low.

The cohort consisted of approximately 690 healthy bone marrow donors. At the time of sampling, every cohort member was nominally healthy, though immune exposures that went unrecorded were likely present. The donor tested CMV seronegative and was one of the 352 seronegative cohort members. A peripheral blood sample was provided by each donor, and peripheral blood mononuclear cells were used for TCR beta sequencing. Genomic DNA was extracted from the blood cell samples with the Qiagen DNeasy Blood Extraction Kit. The protocol used for the library was the immunoSEQ multiplex PCR assay. For the multiplex PCR, a mixture combining 60 forward primers for TCR Vbeta segments and 13 reverse primers for TCR Jbeta segments was used. Amplification of the CDR3 region of rearranged TCR beta genes was performed with a multiplex PCR assay on genomic DNA. The amplified TCR beta libraries were sequenced on the Illumina HiSeq System as 87-base-pair reads. Turning to the authors' computational methods: A later analysis counted approximately 76 million unique TCR beta chains across the roughly 700 repertoires, and some 11 million of these chains were shared by at least two donors. To remove PCR and sequencing errors, raw reads were error-corrected and collapsed into unique sequences using a nearest-neighbor algorithm that merged closely related sequences. To assign V, D and J gene segments, CDR3 sequences were aligned to IMGT reference sequences. Each retained sequence needed at least a six-nucleotide match to both a V gene segment and a J gene segment. Rearrangements were called productive when the CDR3 lacked stop codons and stayed in frame with V and J; all others were non-productive. CDR3 was defined according to IMGT convention as the region running from the second conserved V-encoded cysteine to the conserved J-encoded phenylalanine. In an earlier analysis of approximately 500 of the donors, sequences lacking an unambiguous match to a single V gene segment were excluded. An earlier analysis of about 590 of the donors classified V segments as functional when productive rearrangements were above 56.7% and as segregating when the standard deviation between donors was above 5%. To diagnose cytomegalovirus status from the catalog of TCR beta chain sequences, a statistical classification framework was built. In a later analysis, TCR nucleotide sequences were compared against IMGT/GENE-DB human TR gene sequences so that V and J genes could be assigned. A later analysis assigned CDR3 sequences and most-parsimonious VDJ recombination scenarios with the TCRdist pipeline. A later analysis defined each TCR beta chain by its CDR3 amino acid sequence plus V-gene family, and excluded reads lacking a unique V-gene family. To address suspected cross-contamination and a sequencing artifact, a later analysis removed a few hundred highly shared, low-generation-probability nucleotide sequences. In a later analysis, a clonal expansion index for each public chain was calculated from normalized within-repertoire ranks of inferred template counts. In a later analysis, generation probabilities were computed with a VDJ recombination model fitted to out-of-frame rearrangements, and the resulting probabilities were checked against IGoR. In a later analysis, TCR-TCR, TCR-HLA and TCR-CMV co-occurrence was scored with hypergeometric tests, and a repertoire-size bias correction was applied to TCR pairs. To estimate false discovery rates, a later analysis permuted the HLA or CMV assignments 20 times. In a later analysis, co-occurring TCRs were grouped using DBSCAN, with TCRdist sequence similarity added in when clustering inside HLA-allele-positive subsets. Repertoires with fewer than 30,000 or more than 120,000 public chains were left out of co-occurrence clustering, as were about five repertoires with anomalous nucleotide sharing. Entries here come from immuneACCESS through TCRdb and include only in-frame sequences with V and J called. Some clones fail to appear in such tables; in the studies checked, an unresolved V gene covers under half of the shortfall, and the cause of the remainder is unknown. D and trimming come from the DNA, and the V and J calls and clone size come from that table. This sample's clone table shows some 140,000 clones. The ten top clones hold roughly 2% of the sample.

Sequences MGHRA (CDR1) and YSYEKL (CDR2) are obtained from the germline V gene. The junction shows trimming of 0 bases on V and 4 bases on J, plus 16 bases between the germline ends. The CDR3, cysteine through phenylalanine, is 16 amino acids long. The read is trimmed to its CDR3 DNA, 48 bases read in frame from base 1. As for this clone: Its target antigen remains unknown.

Sequenced input: PBMCs. The chain is encoded by TRBV4-1 joined to TRBJ2-7; no D gene can be assigned with confidence. This TCR derives from an older woman in good health and CMV-seronegative. In nucleotide form, the sequence is TGCGCCAGCAGCCAAGACAACACAGAAAATCCTTACGAGCAGTACTTC. It is translated as CASSQDNTENPYEQYF.